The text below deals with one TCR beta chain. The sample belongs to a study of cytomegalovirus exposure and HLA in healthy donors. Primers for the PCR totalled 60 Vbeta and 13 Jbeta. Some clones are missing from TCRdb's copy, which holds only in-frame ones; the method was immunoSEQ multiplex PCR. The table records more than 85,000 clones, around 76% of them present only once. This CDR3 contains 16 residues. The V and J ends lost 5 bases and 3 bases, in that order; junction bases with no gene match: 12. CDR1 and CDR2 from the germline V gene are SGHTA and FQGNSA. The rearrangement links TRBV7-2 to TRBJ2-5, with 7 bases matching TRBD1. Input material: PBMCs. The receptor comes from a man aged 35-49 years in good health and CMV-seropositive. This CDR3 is CASSQTGLGGKETQYF. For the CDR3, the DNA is TGTGCCAGCAGCCAGACAGGGCTTGGGGGTAAAGAGACCCAGTACTTC.